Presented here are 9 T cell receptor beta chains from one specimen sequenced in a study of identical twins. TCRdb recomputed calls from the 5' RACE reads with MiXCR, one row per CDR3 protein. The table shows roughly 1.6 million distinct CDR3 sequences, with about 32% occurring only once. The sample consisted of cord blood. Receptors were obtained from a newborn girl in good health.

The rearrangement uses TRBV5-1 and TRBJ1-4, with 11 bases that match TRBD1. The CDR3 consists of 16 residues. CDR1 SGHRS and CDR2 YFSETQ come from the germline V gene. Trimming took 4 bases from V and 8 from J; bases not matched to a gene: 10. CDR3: CASSRGTGGYSEKLFF. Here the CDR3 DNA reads TGCGCCAGCAGCCGCGGGACAGGGGGTTATTCCGAAAAACTGTTTTTT.

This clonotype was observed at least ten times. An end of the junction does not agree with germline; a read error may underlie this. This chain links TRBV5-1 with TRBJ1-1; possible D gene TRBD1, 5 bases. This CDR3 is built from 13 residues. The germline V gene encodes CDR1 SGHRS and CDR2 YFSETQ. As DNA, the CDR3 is TGTGCCAGCAGCTTACGGGACAACACTGAAGCTTTCTTT. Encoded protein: CASSLRDNTEAFF. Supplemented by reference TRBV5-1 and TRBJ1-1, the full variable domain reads KAGVTQTPRYLIKTRGQQVTLSCSPISGHRSVSWYQQTPGQGLQFLFEYFSETQRNKGNFPGRFSGRQFSNSRSEMNVSTLELGDSALYLCASSLRDNTEAFFGQGTRLTVV.

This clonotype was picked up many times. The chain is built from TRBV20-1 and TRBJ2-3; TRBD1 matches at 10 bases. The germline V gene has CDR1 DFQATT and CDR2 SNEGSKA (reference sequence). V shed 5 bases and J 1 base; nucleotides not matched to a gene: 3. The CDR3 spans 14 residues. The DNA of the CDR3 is TGCAGTGCTCCGGACAGGGGGGGCACAGATACGCAGTATTTT. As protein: CSAPDRGGTDTQYF.

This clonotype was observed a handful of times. DNA of the CDR3: TGCGCCAGCGGCCCGTTGGCAGGGGGCAATCAGCCCCAGCATTTT. Protein sequence: CASGPLAGGNQPQHF. The chain combines TRBV4-1 with TRBJ1-5, with a weak D call TRBD1 (6 bases). The CDR3 length is 15 residues. Germline CDR1 and CDR2: MGHRA and YSYEKL. With 8 bases removed from V and 2 bases from J, the gap between germline ends came to 16 bases.

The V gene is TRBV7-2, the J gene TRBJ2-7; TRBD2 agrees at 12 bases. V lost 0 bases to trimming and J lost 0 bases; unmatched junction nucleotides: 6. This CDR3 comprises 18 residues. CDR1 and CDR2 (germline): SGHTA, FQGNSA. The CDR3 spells CASSLAPLAGGFSYEQYF. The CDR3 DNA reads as TGTGCCAGCAGCTTAGCGCCACTAGCGGGGGGTTTCTCCTACGAGCAGTACTTC.

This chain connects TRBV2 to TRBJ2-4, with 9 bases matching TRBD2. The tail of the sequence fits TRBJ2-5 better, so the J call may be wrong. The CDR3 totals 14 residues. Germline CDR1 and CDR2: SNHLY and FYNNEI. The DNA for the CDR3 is TGTGCCAGCAATACCCTAGCGGGGTGGGAGACCCAGTACTTC. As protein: CASNTLAGWETQYF.

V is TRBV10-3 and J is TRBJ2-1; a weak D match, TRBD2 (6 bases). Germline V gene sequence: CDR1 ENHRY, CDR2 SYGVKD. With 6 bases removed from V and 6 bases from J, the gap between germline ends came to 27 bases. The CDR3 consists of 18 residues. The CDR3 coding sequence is TGTGCCATCAGAACCGGGGCACACTCGGGAGCGTATCCCAATGAGCAGTTCTTC. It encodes CAIRTGAHSGAYPNEQFF.

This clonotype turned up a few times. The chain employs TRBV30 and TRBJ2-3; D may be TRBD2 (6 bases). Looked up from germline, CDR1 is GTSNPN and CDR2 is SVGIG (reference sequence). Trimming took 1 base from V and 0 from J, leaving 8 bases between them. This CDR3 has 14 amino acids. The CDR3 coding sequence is TGTGCCTGGAGTGGGGGGACTAGCACAGATACGCAGTATTTT. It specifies CAWSGGTSTDTQYF. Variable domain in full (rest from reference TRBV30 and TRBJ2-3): SQTIHQWPATLVQPVGSPLSLECTVEGTSNPNLYWYRQAAGRGLQLLFYSVGIGQISSEVPQNLSASRPQDRQFILSSKKLLLSDSGFYLCAWSGGTSTDTQYFGPGTRLTVL.

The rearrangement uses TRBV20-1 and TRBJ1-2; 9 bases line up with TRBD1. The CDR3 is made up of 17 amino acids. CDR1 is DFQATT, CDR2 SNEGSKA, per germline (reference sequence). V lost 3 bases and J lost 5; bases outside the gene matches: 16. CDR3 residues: CSARAGTGYRNPYGYTF. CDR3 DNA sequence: TGCAGTGCTAGGGCTGGGACAGGGTATAGAAATCCTTATGGCTACACCTTC.